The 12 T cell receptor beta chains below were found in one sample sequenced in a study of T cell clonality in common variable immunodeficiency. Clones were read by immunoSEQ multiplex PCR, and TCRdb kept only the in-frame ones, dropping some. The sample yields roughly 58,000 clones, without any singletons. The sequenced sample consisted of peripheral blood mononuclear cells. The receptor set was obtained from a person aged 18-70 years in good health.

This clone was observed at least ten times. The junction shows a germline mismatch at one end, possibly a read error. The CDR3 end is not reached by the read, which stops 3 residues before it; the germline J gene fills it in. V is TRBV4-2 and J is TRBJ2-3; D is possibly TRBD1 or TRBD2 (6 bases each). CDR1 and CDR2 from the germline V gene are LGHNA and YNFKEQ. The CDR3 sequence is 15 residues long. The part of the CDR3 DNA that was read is TGCGCCAGCAGCCAAGATTTGGAGGGGGAAGATACG. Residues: CASSQDLEGEDT. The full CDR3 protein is CASSQDLEGEDTQYF.

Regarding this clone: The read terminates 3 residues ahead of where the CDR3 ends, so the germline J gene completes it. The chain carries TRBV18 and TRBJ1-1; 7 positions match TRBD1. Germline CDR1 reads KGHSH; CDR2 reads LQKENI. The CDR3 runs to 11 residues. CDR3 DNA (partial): TGTGCCAGCTCGCTACAGGGGGAA. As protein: CASSLQGE. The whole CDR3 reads CASSLQGEAFF.

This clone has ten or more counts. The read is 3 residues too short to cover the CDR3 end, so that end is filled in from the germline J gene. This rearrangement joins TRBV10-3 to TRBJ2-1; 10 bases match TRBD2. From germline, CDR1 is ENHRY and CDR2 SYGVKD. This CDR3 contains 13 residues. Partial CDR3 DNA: TGTGCTAATAGCGGGGGGAAGGGCAATGAG. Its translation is CANSGGKGNE. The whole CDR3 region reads CANSGGKGNEQFF.

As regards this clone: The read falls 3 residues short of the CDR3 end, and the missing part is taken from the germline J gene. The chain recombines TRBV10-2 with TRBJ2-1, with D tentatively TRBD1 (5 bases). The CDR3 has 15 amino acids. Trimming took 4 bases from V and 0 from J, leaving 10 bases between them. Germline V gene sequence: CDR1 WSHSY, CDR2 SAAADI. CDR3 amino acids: CASSARQTSYNEQFF. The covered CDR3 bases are TGCGCCAGCAGTGCGAGACAGACCTCCTACAATGAG.

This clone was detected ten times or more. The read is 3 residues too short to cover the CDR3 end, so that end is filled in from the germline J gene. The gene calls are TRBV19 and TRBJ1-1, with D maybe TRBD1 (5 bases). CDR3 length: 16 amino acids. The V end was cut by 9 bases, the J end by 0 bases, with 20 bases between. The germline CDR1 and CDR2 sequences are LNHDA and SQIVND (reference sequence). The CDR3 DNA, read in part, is TGTGCCAGCCAAAGCACAAGACAGCTTCTGAACACTGAA. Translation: CASQSTRQLLNTE. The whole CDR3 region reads CASQSTRQLLNTEAFF.

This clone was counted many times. The CDR3 reads CASSQTIGLANEKLFF. The part of the CDR3 DNA that was read is TGTGCCAGCAGCCAAACAATAGGGTTAGCTAATGAAAAA. The chain employs TRBV4-2 and TRBJ1-4; D call uncertain. Read data end 3 residues before the CDR3 end; the end is taken from the germline J gene. The V and J ends lost 2 bases and 3 bases respectively, with 13 bases between them. The germline CDR1 and CDR2 sequences are LGHNA and YNFKEQ. This CDR3 has 16 residues.

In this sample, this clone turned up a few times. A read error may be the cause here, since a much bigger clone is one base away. Here the CDR3 reads CASSSGAGANVLFF. Partial CDR3 DNA: TGCGCCAGCAGCTCAGGGGCTGGGGCCAACGTG. The rearrangement joins TRBV5-1 to TRBJ2-2, with D perhaps matching TRBD1 (6 bases). The read comes to an end 3 residues before the CDR3 does, leaving the germline J gene to fill in the end. The germline V gene has CDR1 SGHRS and CDR2 YFSETQ. CDR3 length: 14 residues.

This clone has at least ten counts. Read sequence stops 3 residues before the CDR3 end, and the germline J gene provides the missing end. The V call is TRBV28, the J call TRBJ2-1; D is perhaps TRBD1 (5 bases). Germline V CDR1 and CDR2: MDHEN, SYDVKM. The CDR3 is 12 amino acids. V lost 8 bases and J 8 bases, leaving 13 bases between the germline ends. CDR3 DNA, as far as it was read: TGTGCCAGCGGTCAGGGTGTCGATGAG. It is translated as CASGQGVDE. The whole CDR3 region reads CASGQGVDEQFF.

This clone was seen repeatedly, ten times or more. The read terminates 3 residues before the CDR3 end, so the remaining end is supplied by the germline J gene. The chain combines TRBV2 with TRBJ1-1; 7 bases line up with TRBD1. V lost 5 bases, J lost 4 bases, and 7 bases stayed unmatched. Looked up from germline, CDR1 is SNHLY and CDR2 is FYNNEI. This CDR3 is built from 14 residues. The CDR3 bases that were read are TGTGCCAGCAGTACAAAGGGGGCAGCCACTGAA. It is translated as CASSTKGAATE. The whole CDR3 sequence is CASSTKGAATEAFF. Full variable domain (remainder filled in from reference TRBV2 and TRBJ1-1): EPEVTQTPSHQVTQMGQEVILRCVPISNHLYFYWYRQILGQKVEFLVSFYNNEISEKSEIFDDQFSVERPDGSNFTLKIRSTKLEDSAMYFCASSTKGAATEAFFGQGTRLTVV.

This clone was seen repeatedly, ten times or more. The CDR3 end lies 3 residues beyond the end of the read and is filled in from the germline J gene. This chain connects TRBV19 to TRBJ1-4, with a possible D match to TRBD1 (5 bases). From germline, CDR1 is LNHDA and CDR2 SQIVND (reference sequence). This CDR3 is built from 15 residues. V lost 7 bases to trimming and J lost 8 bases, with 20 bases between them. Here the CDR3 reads CASTHRPGQDEKLFF. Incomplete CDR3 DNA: TGTGCCAGTACCCACCGCCCAGGGCAGGACGAAAAA.

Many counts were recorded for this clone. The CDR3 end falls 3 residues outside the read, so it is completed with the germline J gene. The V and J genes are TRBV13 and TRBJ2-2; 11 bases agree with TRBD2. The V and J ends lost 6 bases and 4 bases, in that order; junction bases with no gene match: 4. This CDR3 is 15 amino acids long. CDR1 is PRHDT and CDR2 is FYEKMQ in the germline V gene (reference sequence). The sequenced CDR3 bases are TGTGCCAGCAGGGCTCTAGCGGGGGGCACCGGGGAG. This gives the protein CASRALAGGTGE. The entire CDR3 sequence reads CASRALAGGTGELFF.

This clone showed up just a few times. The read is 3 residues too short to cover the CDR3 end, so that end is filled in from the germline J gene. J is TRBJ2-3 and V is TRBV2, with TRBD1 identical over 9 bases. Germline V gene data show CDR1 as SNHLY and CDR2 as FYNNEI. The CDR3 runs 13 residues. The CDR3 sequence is CASSWDREETQYF. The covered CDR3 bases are TGTGCCAGCAGTTGGGACAGGGAAGAGACG. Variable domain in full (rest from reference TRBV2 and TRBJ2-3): EPEVTQTPSHQVTQMGQEVILRCVPISNHLYFYWYRQILGQKVEFLVSFYNNEISEKSEIFDDQFSVERPDGSNFTLKIRSTKLEDSAMYFCASSWDREETQYFGPGTRLTVL.